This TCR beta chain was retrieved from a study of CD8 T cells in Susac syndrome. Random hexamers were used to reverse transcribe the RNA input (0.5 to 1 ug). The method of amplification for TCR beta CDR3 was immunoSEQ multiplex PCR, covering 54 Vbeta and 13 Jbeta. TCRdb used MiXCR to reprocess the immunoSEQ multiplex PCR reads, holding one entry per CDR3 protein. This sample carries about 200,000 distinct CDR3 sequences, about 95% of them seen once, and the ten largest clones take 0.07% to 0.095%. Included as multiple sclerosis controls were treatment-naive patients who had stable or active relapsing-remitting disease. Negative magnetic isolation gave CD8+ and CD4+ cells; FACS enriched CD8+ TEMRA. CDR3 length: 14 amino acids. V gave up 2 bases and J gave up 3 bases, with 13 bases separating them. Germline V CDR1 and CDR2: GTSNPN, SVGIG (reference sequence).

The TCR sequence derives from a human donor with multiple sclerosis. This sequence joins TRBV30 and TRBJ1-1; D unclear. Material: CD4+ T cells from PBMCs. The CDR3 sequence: CAWSPGGRYTEAFF. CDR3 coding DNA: TGTGCCTGGAGTCCGGGCGGTCGGTACACTGAAGCTTTCTTT.